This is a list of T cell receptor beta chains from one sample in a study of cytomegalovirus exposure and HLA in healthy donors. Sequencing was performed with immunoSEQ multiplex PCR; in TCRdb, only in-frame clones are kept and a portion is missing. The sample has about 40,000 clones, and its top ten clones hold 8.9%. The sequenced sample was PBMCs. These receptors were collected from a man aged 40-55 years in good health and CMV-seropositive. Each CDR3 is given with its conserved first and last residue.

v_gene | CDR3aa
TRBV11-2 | CASSNGATQVSYEQYF
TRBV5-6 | CASSSGFFSGNTIYF
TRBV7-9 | CASSSAVQETQYF
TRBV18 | CASPNGYEQYF
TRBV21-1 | CASSNRRQGASYEQYF
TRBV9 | CASSVGPAGVVTDTQYF
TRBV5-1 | CASSLGMTDYATNEKLFF
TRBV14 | CASSQLAGAVNTQYF
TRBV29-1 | CSVAGLARETQYF
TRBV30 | CAWSITGADTQYF
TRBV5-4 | CASSFGGQGGADYGYTF
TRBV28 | CASSLGRGAFF
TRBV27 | CASSYRLRGGAYGYTF
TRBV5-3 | CARSIGPGLAPDTQYF
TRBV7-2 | CASSRGTSRDTQYF
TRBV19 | CASKVRGSREQYF
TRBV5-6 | CASSFGSYGGDYGYTF
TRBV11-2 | CASSLRGFTQETQYF
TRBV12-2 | CASRGGQGHGELFF
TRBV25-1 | CASSAHLGQGTGEKLFF
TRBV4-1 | CASSQEEWSGGETQYF
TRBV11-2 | CASSLDQSIEQFF
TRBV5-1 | CASSPRDRSSYEQYF
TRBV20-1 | CSASNYYEQYF
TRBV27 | CASSFSFANYGYTF
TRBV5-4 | CASSSLGGSNYGYTF
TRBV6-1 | CASSEGSVETQYF
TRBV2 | CASSYGTDTRSAFF
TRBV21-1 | CASSKVPRYEQYF
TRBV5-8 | CASSLEGWDREDEQYF
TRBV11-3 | CASSLIQASARTDTQYF
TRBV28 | CASRSDGAGGIKNIQYF
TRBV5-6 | CASRRRGLTDRAINEQFF
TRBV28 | CASSSEQTQIYNEQFF
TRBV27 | CASSLGLAGVIEQYF
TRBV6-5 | CASSYHSPTAEAFF
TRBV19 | CASSRPGSSNQPQHF
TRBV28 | CASTGTGGIYEQYF
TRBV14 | CASSQALEQFF
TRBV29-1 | CSVSQGSEAFF
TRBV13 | CASSLSEQGLGANVLTF
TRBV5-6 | CASSRMWTSSGELFF
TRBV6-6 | CASSFFPPMGANVLTF
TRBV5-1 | CASSSQGWPDTQYF
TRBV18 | CASSPPIWDRGTHEQFF
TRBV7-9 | CASSRGDRDGYTF
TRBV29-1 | CGSSGQGFDEQFF
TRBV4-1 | CASSQDLAGAPTYTDTQYF
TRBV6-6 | CASSYVEVNEQFF
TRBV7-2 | CASSPQTALSGNTIYF
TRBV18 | CASSPDKLRGYTF